This T cell receptor beta chain came from a study of blood T cells in healthy people across ages. Study observations and caveats: The fall in TCR beta diversity per million T cells was roughly linear with age.

Every sample gave at least 5 micrograms of total RNA when it was extracted. A second PCR, run for 7 to 11 cycles, used a sample-barcoded 5' primer plus a J-beta primer mix. Unique molecular identifiers of 12 random nucleotides labeled each cDNA. TCRdb called the 5' RACE reads again in MiXCR, with one record for every CDR3 protein. The repertoire holds about 930,000 distinct CDR3 sequences, with around 29% as singletons. The CDR3 has 14 residues. There are a few counts of this clonotype. Its specificity is unknown. This same sample was also taken into another study, of T cells of mothers and their children. That study adds: Slightly higher, non-significant overlap characterized related mother-child pairs relative to unrelated pairs.

Material: blood. The gene calls are TRBV12-3 or TRBV12-4 and TRBJ2-1; 7 positions match TRBD1. The DNA matches TRBJ2-7 better at its end, which makes the J call doubtful. The TCR originated in a woman aged 40 to 49 in good health. CDR3 in DNA: TGTGCCAGCATCCCAGGGGGTTCCTACAATGAGCAGTACTTC. This codes for CASIPGGSYNEQYF.